The rows below give T cell receptor beta chains drawn from one sample of a study of beta chain features in type 1 diabetes. The table came from immunoSEQ multiplex PCR; TCRdb's copy has only in-frame clones and leaves some out. The table has about 350,000 clones, about 19% seen once. The material sequenced was naive CD4+ T cells from blood. The receptor source for this set is a woman aged 18 to 35 in good health. Each CDR3 is given with its conserved first and last residue. Fields, in order: J gene, D gene, V gene, clone size, CDR3 DNA, CDR3 protein. The D gene is left open where the match is weak. Clone sizes are given selectively: once, few, many, or a class where the clone is expanded.

>TRBJ1-1|-|TRBV30|-
TGTGCCTTACAGCGGGATGTGAACACTGAAGCTTTCTTT
CALQRDVNTEAFF
>TRBJ1-1|-|TRBV5-4|-
TGTGCCAGCAGCTTGGGGGCAGGGAACACTGAAGCTTTCTTT
CASSLGAGNTEAFF
>TRBJ1-2|TRBD1|TRBV5-1|few
TGCGCCAGCAGCCACCGGGACAGGGGGCTTGGAAGCGGCTACACCTTC
CASSHRDRGLGSGYTF
>TRBJ1-2|TRBD1|TRBV11-2|-
TGTGCCAGCAGCGTTGACAGGGATAACTATGGCTACACCTTC
CASSVDRDNYGYTF
>TRBJ1-6|TRBD1|TRBV5-1|-
TGCGCCAGCAGCGCCCGACAGGGGACGAGCTCCTATAATTCACCCCTCCACTTT
CASSARQGTSSYNSPLHF
>TRBJ2-7|TRBD2|TRBV7-2|-
TGTGCCAGCAGCCCAGCGGGAGGGCCTTTCTACGAGCAGTACTTC
CASSPAGGPFYEQYF
>TRBJ2-3|-|TRBV5-1|-
TGCGCCAGCACCTCTACACAGGGTTCAGATACGCAGTATTTT
CASTSTQGSDTQYF
>TRBJ2-7|TRBD2|TRBV9|-
TGTGCCAGCAGGTCCCGGAGGCTAGCGGTCTACGAGCAGTACTTC
CASRSRRLAVYEQYF
>TRBJ2-5|TRBD2|TRBV14|few
TGTGCCAGCAGCCCTCGGACTAGCGGATTTCAAGAGACCCAGTACTTC
CASSPRTSGFQETQYF
>TRBJ1-2|TRBD1|TRBV4-1|few
TGCGCCAGCAGACCAGGGGGCGATTTTGGCTACACCTTC
CASRPGGDFGYTF
>TRBJ1-2|-|TRBV5-4|-
TGTGCCAGCAGCTTGTTCGGGGGTAATGGCTACACCTTC
CASSLFGGNGYTF
>TRBJ2-7|-|TRBV9|-
TGTGCCAGCAGCGCCCAGGGTTTCGAGCAGTACTTC
CASSAQGFEQYF
>TRBJ1-1|-|TRBV9|-
TGTGCCAGCAGCGTAGGGGCAGGGGACACTGAAGCTTTCTTT
CASSVGAGDTEAFF
>TRBJ2-5|-|TRBV5-1|once
TGCGCCAGCACCGTCGCGGGACCACTGGGGGAGACCCAGTACTTC
CASTVAGPLGETQYF
>TRBJ2-7|TRBD1|TRBV5-6|-
TGTGCCAGCAGCCTCCATCGACAGGGATTCTACGAGCAGTACTTC
CASSLHRQGFYEQYF
>TRBJ2-3|-|TRBV4-3|few
TGCGCCAGCAGCCGCGGAACAGGTAGCACAGATACGCAGTATTTT
CASSRGTGSTDTQYF
>TRBJ1-1|-|TRBV30|-
TGTGCCTGGAGTAGGATGGGAGGCACTGAAGCTTTCTTT
CAWSRMGGTEAFF
>TRBJ1-2|TRBD1|TRBV29-1|-
TGCAGCGTAGCGACAGGGAACTATGGCTACACCTTC
CSVATGNYGYTF
>TRBJ2-3|TRBD2|TRBV7-9|few
TGTGCCAGCAGCTTAGCAAAGGGCGGGAGAGGCGATACGCAGTATTTT
CASSLAKGGRGDTQYF
>TRBJ1-6|-|TRBV9|few
TGTGCCAGCAGCGTAGCTACAGGGTGGAATTCACCCCTCCACTTT
CASSVATGWNSPLHF
>TRBJ2-7|TRBD2|TRBV7-2|-
TGTGCCAGCAGCTTACGGGGCGGGGGTAACTACGAGCAGTACTTC
CASSLRGGGNYEQYF
>TRBJ2-7|TRBD1|TRBV7-2|few
TGTGCCAGCAGTCACAGGGGTCGCGAGCAGTACTTC
CASSHRGREQYF
>TRBJ2-1|TRBD1|TRBV4-1|few
TGCGCCAGCAGCAGAGACAGGGTTAGGCATGAGCAGTTCTTC
CASSRDRVRHEQFF
>TRBJ1-5|TRBD1|TRBV19|-
TGTGCCAGTAGTTTACAGGGGAATAGCAATCAGCCCCAGCATTTT
CASSLQGNSNQPQHF
>TRBJ2-5|TRBD1|TRBV30|-
TGTGCCTGGAGTAATGAAAAAGGACAGGGGACCCAAGAGACCCAGTACTTC
CAWSNEKGQGTQETQYF
>TRBJ2-5|-|TRBV2|few
TGTGCCACCACACAGTCGGACACCCTAGGGACCCAGTACTTC
CATTQSDTLGTQYF
>TRBJ2-2|TRBD2|TRBV7-2|-
TGTGCCAGCAGCTTTACTAGCGGGGACACCGGGGAGCTGTTTTTT
CASSFTSGDTGELFF
>TRBJ2-5|-|TRBV9|-
TGTGCCAGCAGCGTAGGCGGGACCGGAGAGTGGGAGACCCAGTACTTC
CASSVGGTGEWETQYF
>TRBJ1-1|-|TRBV25-1|few
TGTGCCAGCAGCAGGGATCTTTTTGGGGCTGAAGCTTTCTTT
CASSRDLFGAEAFF
>TRBJ1-2|TRBD1|TRBV18|-
TGTGCCAGCTCACAGCCCGGGACAGGGGGCTTTGCTAACTATGGCTACACCTTC
CASSQPGTGGFANYGYTF
>TRBJ1-1|-|TRBV6-6|-
TGTGCCAGCAGCACCGGACGGGTCAGGGTGGACACTGAAGCTTTCTTT
CASSTGRVRVDTEAFF
>TRBJ1-5|-|TRBV7-3|few
TGTGCCAGCAGGCAGGGTCTTAGCAATCAGCCCCAGCATTTT
CASRQGLSNQPQHF
>TRBJ1-4|TRBD1|TRBV4-3|few
TGCGCCAGCAGCCAATCGGACAGGATTAATGAAAAACTGTTTTTT
CASSQSDRINEKLFF
>TRBJ1-4|-|TRBV7-9|few
TGTGCCAGCAGCCGTCCGGCCCGGGATCCCAAACTGTTTTTT
CASSRPARDPKLFF
>TRBJ1-5|-|TRBV7-2|few
TGTGCCAGCAGCTCCCAGGAGAGGGATAATCAGCCCCAGCATTTT
CASSSQERDNQPQHF
>TRBJ1-2|TRBD1|TRBV5-1|few
TGCGCCAGCAGCCGGGACAGGGATGGCTACACCTTC
CASSRDRDGYTF
>TRBJ2-3|TRBD2|TRBV30|-
TGTGCCTGGAGTCCGCGGGAGTGGGAAGATACGCAGTATTTT
CAWSPREWEDTQYF
>TRBJ1-2|-|TRBV5-1|few
TGCGCCAGCACTAAGAGCGGGGGCCCCGATGGCTACACCTTC
CASTKSGGPDGYTF
>TRBJ2-7|-|TRBV5-6|few
TGTGCCAGCAGCTCCTACCTTCGAGCGGAAACCTACTACGAGCAGTACTTC
CASSSYLRAETYYEQYF
>TRBJ1-2|-|TRBV30|-
TGTGCCTGGAGTGTACGGGTAGGGAGCTATGGCTACACCTTC
CAWSVRVGSYGYTF
>TRBJ2-3|TRBD2|TRBV30|-
TGTGCCTGGAGTCGGGCTTTGGCGGGAGAAGGGGATACGCAGTATTTT
CAWSRALAGEGDTQYF
>TRBJ2-2|-|TRBV9|-
TGTGCCAGCAGCGTAGAAAGGGGCTTTTCGGGAGAGGCCGGGGAGCTGTTTTTT
CASSVERGFSGEAGELFF
>TRBJ2-3|TRBD1|TRBV11-2|-
TGTGCCAGCAGCCTACAGGGGTCAGATACGCAGTATTTT
CASSLQGSDTQYF